The entry below gives a single T cell receptor beta chain sequence along with its context. This specimen comes from a study of blood T cell repertoires in COVID-19. Whole-study context: Acute and convalescent COVID-19 samples came from the United States, Italy and Spain. Nucleic acid was either cDNA or gDNA, and it came from T cells, B-cell-depleted T cells, or PBMCs.

Authors' processing steps: Reference gene primer amplification yielded estimated nucleated cell counts. Only in-frame clones appear in the TCRdb table, and some are missing; sequencing was by immunoSEQ multiplex PCR. From that table come the V and J calls and clone size; the DNA was used to work out D and trimming. The profile shows about 100,000 clones, just under 80% of them singletons. This TCR was recovered from a man aged 70 or older with active or convalescent COVID-19. Sequenced material: peripheral blood.

CDR3 region: CASSLMPSRGGELFF. In nucleotides, the CDR3 is TGTGCCAGCAGCTTAATGCCGAGCCGAGGCGGGGAGCTGTTTTTT. The genes are TRBV7-3 and TRBJ2-2; no reliable D call. The CDR3 sequence is 15 residues long. Germline CDR1 reads SGHTA; CDR2 reads FQGTGA. V was cut by 1 base and J by 7 bases, with 13 bases left in between.